The 27 T cell receptor beta chains below all came from one sample that was sequenced in a study of T-cell memory formation after mild COVID-19 (dated by TCRdb to 2020 to 2022). Libraries were built with 5' RACE. Sequencing took place on an Illumina NovaSeq 6000. TCRdb applied fastp at Q25 and MiXCR to the public reads, then kept only in-frame beta chains. Rows merge per CDR3 protein into single entries with the most common DNA and genes. Present in this sample are hundreds of thousands of distinct CDR3 sequences, 20% to 25% of which were seen just once. Of the sample, around 23% is held by the ten largest clones. Sequencing used PBMCs or a T cell subset sorted from them (not recorded which). These receptors all come from a man younger than 35 who had mild COVID-19 (a few samples of this study predate the infection). The sample titles of this study are shuffled in the database, so cell type and time point are left out; the donor was told from shared clones.

The chain joins TRBV12-3 or TRBV12-4 to TRBJ1-2; D call uncertain. The CDR3 consists of 16 residues. Trimming removed 2 bases from V and 4 bases from J, with 17 bases in between. The CDR3 coding sequence is TGTGCCAGCAGTTTAAGTAACCCGCGCGGTACCTATGGCTACACCTTC. Protein sequence: CASSLSNPRGTYGYTF.

The chain joins TRBV12-3 or TRBV12-4 to TRBJ2-2; D is perhaps TRBD1 (5 bases). CDR3 length equals 16 residues. Trimming took 3 bases from V and 0 from J, leaving 11 bases between them. The CDR3 DNA is TGTGCCAGCAGTTTTAGGGGATTTGCGAACACCGGGGAGCTGTTTTTT. Protein product: CASSFRGFANTGELFF.

The chain recombines TRBV29-1 with TRBJ2-2; the match to TRBD1 covers 7 bases. CDR3 length equals 15 residues. Trimming at V came to 3 bases and at J to 0 bases, leaving 4 bases not matched to a gene. CDR1 is SQVTM, CDR2 ANQGSEA, per germline. The CDR3 bases are TGCAGCGTTGACGGACAGGATTCGAACACCGGGGAGCTGTTTTTT. It specifies CSVDGQDSNTGELFF.

In this sample, this clonotype turned up a few times. The genes are TRBV2 and TRBJ1-5; D unresolved. This CDR3 is 13 amino acids long. The germline V gene encodes CDR1 SNHLY and CDR2 FYNNEI. Trimming stripped 8 bases from V and 0 bases from J, with 8 bases between. The CDR3 is CASRTYSNQPQHF. CDR3 DNA sequence: TGTGCCAGCCGGACGTATAGCAATCAGCCCCAGCATTTT.

The gene calls are TRBV6-2 or TRBV6-3 and TRBJ2-3; D tentatively reads TRBD1 or TRBD2 (6 bases each). Trimming removed 2 bases from V and 5 bases from J, with 11 bases in between. CDR3 length: 14 residues. Germline-derived CDR1 and CDR2 are MNHEY and SVGEGT. CDR3 protein: CASSYGGLVDTQYF. As DNA, the CDR3 is TGTGCCAGCAGTTACGGGGGGCTAGTAGATACGCAGTATTTT.

The genes are TRBV24-1 and TRBJ1-5; 9 bases are a match to TRBD1. This CDR3 spans 19 amino acids. CDR1 KGHDR and CDR2 SFDVKD come from the germline V gene. Unmatched junction bases numbered 18, after V lost 4 bases and J lost 6 bases. The CDR3 protein is CATSENPGQGRKWTQPQHF. DNA of the CDR3: TGTGCCACCAGTGAAAATCCGGGACAGGGTAGGAAATGGACTCAGCCCCAGCATTTT.

The rearrangement uses TRBV20-1 and TRBJ2-3; perhaps TRBD2 as D (5 bases). This CDR3 is 12 amino acids long. Per the germline V gene, CDR1 is DFQATT and CDR2 is SNEGSKA (reference sequence). V lost 6 bases and J 6 bases, leaving 13 bases between the germline ends. CDR3 DNA: TGCAGTGCCTTCAGGACTTTCGATACGCAGTATTTT. Translated, it gives CSAFRTFDTQYF.

This clonotype has a handful of counts. This chain uses TRBV2 with TRBJ2-6, with a possible D match to TRBD1 (6 bases). CDR1 and CDR2 (germline): SNHLY, FYNNEI. Trimming left V 6 bases short and J 0 bases short, with 9 bases between. The CDR3 is 15 amino acids. The CDR3 nucleotides read TGTGCCAGCAGAGTACAGGGCTCTGGGGCCAACGTCCTGACTTTC. It yields the protein CASRVQGSGANVLTF.

The V and J genes are TRBV12-3 or TRBV12-4 and TRBJ2-1, with 12 bases fitting TRBD2. V lost 4 bases and J lost 0; bases outside the gene matches: 7. The CDR3 is 18 residues long. This CDR3 is CASSSGLAGGSSYNEQFF. The DNA of the CDR3 is TGTGCCAGCAGTTCAGGGCTAGCGGGGGGGAGCTCCTACAATGAGCAGTTCTTC.

The chain has TRBV5-6 and TRBJ1-2; unclear D gene. V dropped 2 bases and J dropped 5 bases, with 10 bases sitting between them. CDR3 length equals 13 residues. Germline CDR1 reads SGHDT; CDR2 reads YYEEEE. The CDR3 protein is CASSFRQLYGYTF. DNA for the CDR3: TGTGCCAGCAGCTTCCGGCAGCTTTATGGCTACACCTTC.

The chain has TRBV2 and TRBJ1-2; TRBD1 matches at 9 bases. Trimming cost V 8 bases and J 4 bases; bases outside gene matches: 8. There are 14 residues in the CDR3. CDR1 and CDR2 from the germline V gene are SNHLY and FYNNEI. The CDR3: CASGGQGIAYGYTF. For the CDR3, the DNA is TGTGCCAGCGGCGGACAGGGGATTGCCTATGGCTACACCTTC.

This chain links TRBV24-1 with TRBJ1-5; D call uncertain. Trimming left V 1 base short and J 2 bases short, with 20 bases between. Germline assignment: CDR1 KGHDR and CDR2 SFDVKD. The CDR3 is 19 amino acids. The DNA of the CDR3 is TGTGCCACCAGTGATTTTGAGGAAGTGAGGGCCCCCCGCAATCAGCCCCAGCATTTT. Amino acid sequence: CATSDFEEVRAPRNQPQHF.

The CDR3 DNA reads TGTGCCAGCAGGGGAACAGGGGGCAATGAGCAGTTCTTC. It codes for CASRGTGGNEQFF. This chain uses TRBV12-3 or TRBV12-4 with TRBJ2-1, with 8 bases lining up with TRBD1. The CDR3 is made up of 13 amino acids. J lost 6 bases, V lost 6 bases, and 4 bases had no gene match.

This clonotype was observed a single time. CDR3 amino acids: CASGLQGATGELFF. DNA for the CDR3: TGTGCTAGTGGTCTACAGGGGGCGACCGGGGAGCTGTTTTTT. The chain employs TRBV12-5 and TRBJ2-2; TRBD1 matches 9 bases. Germline CDR1 and CDR2: LGHNT and FRNRAP. The CDR3 has 14 amino acids. V lost 5 bases and J lost 5; bases outside the gene matches: 3.

There are a few counts of this clonotype. This chain joins TRBV5-1 and TRBJ1-1; possible D gene TRBD1, 5 bases. V was pared by 4 bases and J by 8 bases, with 18 bases between. This CDR3 spans 14 amino acids. The V gene's germline CDR1 is SGHRS and CDR2 YFSETQ. The CDR3 region is CASSALERQGEAFF. For the CDR3, the DNA is TGCGCCAGCAGCGCCCTAGAAAGGCAGGGAGAAGCTTTCTTT.

The V call is TRBV29-1, the J call TRBJ1-2; unclear D gene. This CDR3 region has 11 residues. Germline V CDR1 and CDR2: SQVTM, ANQGSEA. V lost 4 bases, J lost 9 bases, and 12 bases lay in between. CDR3 loop: CSVVRGGSYTF. Written as DNA, the CDR3 is TGCAGCGTTGTTCGCGGCGGAAGCTACACCTTC.

This chain joins TRBV4-2 and TRBJ2-1, with 8 bases lining up with TRBD2. J lost 2 bases, V lost 0 bases, and 3 bases had no gene match. The CDR3 contains 16 residues. CDR1 is LGHNA, CDR2 YNFKEQ, per germline. CDR3 residues: CASSQEGGLAYNEQFF. DNA for the CDR3: TGTGCCAGCAGCCAAGAAGGGGGACTAGCCTACAATGAGCAGTTCTTC.

V gene TRBV4-2 combines with J gene TRBJ2-5; D is perhaps TRBD1 (5 bases). The CDR3 is 15 amino acids. Deletions cut 0 bases from V and 1 base from J, with 9 bases between. Germline V lookup: CDR1 LGHNA, CDR2 YNFKEQ. CDR3 sequence: CASSQDPTVQETQYF. CDR3 nucleotides: TGTGCCAGCAGCCAAGACCCGACAGTCCAAGAGACCCAGTACTTC.

The chain recombines TRBV11-3 with TRBJ2-7; no clear D gene. Trimming removed 8 bases at V and 3 bases at J, with 17 bases between. The germline gives CDR1 SGHNT, CDR2 YENEEA. This CDR3 is 14 amino acids long. The CDR3 DNA follows: TGTGCCAGCCCATACCTACAGACTCGCTACGAGCAGTACGTC. This encodes CASPYLQTRYEQYV.

J is TRBJ2-7 and V is TRBV2; 10 positions match TRBD2. V lost 9 bases, J lost 0 bases, and 14 bases stayed unmatched. The germline CDR1 and CDR2 sequences are SNHLY and FYNNEI. The CDR3 has 17 residues. For the CDR3, the DNA is TGTGCCAGTCTGCCAGCTAGCGGGGGCTTCCGCTCCTACGAGCAGTACGTC. It codes for CASLPASGGFRSYEQYV.

This chain links TRBV2 with TRBJ2-7; possible D gene TRBD1, 6 bases. This CDR3 has 13 amino acids. Trimming took off 3 bases at V and 3 bases at J, with 9 bases between the two ends. The germline CDR1 and CDR2 sequences are SNHLY and FYNNEI. The DNA for the CDR3 is TGTGCCAGCAGTGATCAGGACAGCTACGAGCAGTACGTC. As protein: CASSDQDSYEQYV.

The V gene is TRBV7-2, the J gene TRBJ1-4; perhaps TRBD1 as D (5 bases). CDR3 length: 15 residues. V was trimmed by 0 bases and J by 7 bases, leaving 12 bases between them. Germline V CDR1 and CDR2: SGHTA, FQGNSA. The CDR3 here is CASSLAQVAGEKLFF. As DNA, the CDR3 is TGTGCCAGCAGCTTAGCACAGGTTGCTGGTGAAAAACTGTTTTTT.

This clonotype was recorded a few times. The rearrangement joins TRBV7-8 to TRBJ1-3; D ambiguous. Deletions cut 4 bases from V and 1 base from J, with 14 bases between. The CDR3 sequence is 16 residues long. The germline CDR1 and CDR2 sequences are SGHVS and FQNEAQ. CDR3 in DNA: TGTGCCAGCAGCTCAGGATGGGCACAGTCTGGAAACACCATATATTTT. Its translation is CASSSGWAQSGNTIYF.

V usage is TRBV6-6 and J usage is TRBJ1-4, with D unclear. Deletions cut 8 bases from V and 0 bases from J, with 13 bases between. Germline CDR1 reads MNHNY; CDR2 reads SVGAGI (reference sequence). This CDR3 has 15 amino acids. CDR3 bases: TGTGCCAGCCAAGGAGGTGCGGCAACTAATGAAAAACTGTTTTTT. This translates into CASQGGAATNEKLFF.

This clonotype was observed many times. The chain uses TRBV6-5 and TRBJ1-5, with D possibly TRBD1 on 6 matching bases. The CDR3 has 15 amino acids. The germline gives CDR1 MNHEY, CDR2 SVGAGI. Between the trimmed V and J ends, which lost 5 bases and 6 bases, there was a span of 17 bases. Here the CDR3 reads CASSAGQGLSQPQHF. Here the CDR3 DNA reads TGTGCCAGCAGTGCCGGGCAGGGGTTGAGTCAGCCCCAGCATTTT.

This chain connects TRBV6-6 to TRBJ1-5; no definite D call. CDR1 and CDR2 from the germline V gene are MNHNY and SVGAGI (reference sequence). CDR3 size: 13 residues. V lost 0 bases and J 6 bases, leaving 6 bases between the germline ends. The CDR3 reads CASSYSTFQPQHF. The CDR3 nucleotides are TGTGCCAGCAGTTACTCAACTTTTCAGCCCCAGCATTTT.

This clonotype showed up many times. The V gene is TRBV29-1, the J gene TRBJ2-7; D unclear. The V end was cut by 4 bases, the J end by 1 base, with 8 bases between. The germline V gene has CDR1 SQVTM and CDR2 ANQGSEA. The CDR3 extends over 12 amino acids. Here the CDR3 DNA reads TGCAGCGTTGGGGATACATCCTACGAGCAGTACTTC. Translated, it gives CSVGDTSYEQYF.